The source of this T cell receptor (beta chain) is a study of beta chain features in type 1 diabetes. Findings and caveats of the study: Possible PCR preference for shorter templates applied equally to patients and controls. There was a moderate but significant shortening of TCRB CDR3s in all four CD4+ subsets of Type 1 diabetes patients.

Comment on this clone: What it binds is unknown.

Trimming took 5 bases from V and 3 from J, leaving 15 bases between them. CDR1 is SEHNR and CDR2 is FQNEAQ in the germline V gene (reference sequence). The CDR3 runs 15 residues. Each donor gave one heparinised blood draw averaging around 120 mL. All of the isolated RNA was reverse transcribed, so expressed TCRB transcripts were sequenced. Clones were sequenced by immunoSEQ multiplex PCR, and TCRdb holds only the in-frame ones, with some missing. Seen here are 630,000 or so clones, over 12% observed once, and the top ten hold around 0.04%. The specimen sequenced was naive CD4+ T cells from blood. The source is a man aged 18 to 30 with type 1 diabetes. The chain couples TRBV7-9 to TRBJ2-3; D is possibly TRBD2 (5 bases). CDR3: CASSPEAVGTDTQYF. In DNA form, the CDR3 reads TGTGCCAGCAGCCCGGAGGCGGTTGGGACAGATACGCAGTATTTT.